This T cell receptor beta chain was retrieved from a study of T-cell reconstitution after alpha-beta-depleted transplantation in children. A library of TCRbeta sequences, prepared with unique molecular identifiers, was generated. One entry per CDR3 protein results from TCRdb running MiXCR on the PCR reads. The table includes some 530,000 distinct CDR3 sequences, about 12% detected once. Germline assignment: CDR1 MDHEN and CDR2 SYDVKM. Deletions cut 0 bases from V and 1 base from J, with 1 base between. This CDR3 region has 13 residues. In its sample, this clonotype was seen many times. The receptor was derived from a human donor who donated a stem cell graft to a child with combined immunodeficiency. Specimen: PBMCs from the stem cell graft donor, collected from the stem cell graft. The chain has TRBV28 and TRBJ1-3; D is uncertain. CDR3 coding DNA: TGTGCCAGCAGTTTATGGTCTGGAAACACCATATATTTT. Translation gives CASSLWSGNTIYF.